This T cell receptor (beta chain) was captured in a study of T-cell memory formation after mild COVID-19. Study-wide results and limits: Prior to infection, memory already included some responding clones, suggesting cross-reactive memory joined.

One entry per CDR3 protein results from TCRdb running MiXCR on the 5' RACE reads. The sample consists of hundreds of thousands of distinct CDR3 sequences, about a quarter of them appearing once. About this clonotype itself: Its target is unknown.

The CDR3 covers 14 residues. The junction had 4 bases not matched to a gene; V was cut back by 5 bases and J by 6 bases. The chain couples TRBV12-3 or TRBV12-4 to TRBJ2-3, with 11 bases matching TRBD2. The sequenced sample was PBMCs or a T cell subset sorted from them (not recorded which). This clonotype originated in an adult woman who had mild COVID-19 (a few samples of this study predate the infection). Cell type and time point are not known. The chain's CDR3 is CASSASGGKDTQYF. CDR3 coding DNA: TGTGCCAGCAGTGCTAGCGGGGGGAAGGATACGCAGTATTTT.